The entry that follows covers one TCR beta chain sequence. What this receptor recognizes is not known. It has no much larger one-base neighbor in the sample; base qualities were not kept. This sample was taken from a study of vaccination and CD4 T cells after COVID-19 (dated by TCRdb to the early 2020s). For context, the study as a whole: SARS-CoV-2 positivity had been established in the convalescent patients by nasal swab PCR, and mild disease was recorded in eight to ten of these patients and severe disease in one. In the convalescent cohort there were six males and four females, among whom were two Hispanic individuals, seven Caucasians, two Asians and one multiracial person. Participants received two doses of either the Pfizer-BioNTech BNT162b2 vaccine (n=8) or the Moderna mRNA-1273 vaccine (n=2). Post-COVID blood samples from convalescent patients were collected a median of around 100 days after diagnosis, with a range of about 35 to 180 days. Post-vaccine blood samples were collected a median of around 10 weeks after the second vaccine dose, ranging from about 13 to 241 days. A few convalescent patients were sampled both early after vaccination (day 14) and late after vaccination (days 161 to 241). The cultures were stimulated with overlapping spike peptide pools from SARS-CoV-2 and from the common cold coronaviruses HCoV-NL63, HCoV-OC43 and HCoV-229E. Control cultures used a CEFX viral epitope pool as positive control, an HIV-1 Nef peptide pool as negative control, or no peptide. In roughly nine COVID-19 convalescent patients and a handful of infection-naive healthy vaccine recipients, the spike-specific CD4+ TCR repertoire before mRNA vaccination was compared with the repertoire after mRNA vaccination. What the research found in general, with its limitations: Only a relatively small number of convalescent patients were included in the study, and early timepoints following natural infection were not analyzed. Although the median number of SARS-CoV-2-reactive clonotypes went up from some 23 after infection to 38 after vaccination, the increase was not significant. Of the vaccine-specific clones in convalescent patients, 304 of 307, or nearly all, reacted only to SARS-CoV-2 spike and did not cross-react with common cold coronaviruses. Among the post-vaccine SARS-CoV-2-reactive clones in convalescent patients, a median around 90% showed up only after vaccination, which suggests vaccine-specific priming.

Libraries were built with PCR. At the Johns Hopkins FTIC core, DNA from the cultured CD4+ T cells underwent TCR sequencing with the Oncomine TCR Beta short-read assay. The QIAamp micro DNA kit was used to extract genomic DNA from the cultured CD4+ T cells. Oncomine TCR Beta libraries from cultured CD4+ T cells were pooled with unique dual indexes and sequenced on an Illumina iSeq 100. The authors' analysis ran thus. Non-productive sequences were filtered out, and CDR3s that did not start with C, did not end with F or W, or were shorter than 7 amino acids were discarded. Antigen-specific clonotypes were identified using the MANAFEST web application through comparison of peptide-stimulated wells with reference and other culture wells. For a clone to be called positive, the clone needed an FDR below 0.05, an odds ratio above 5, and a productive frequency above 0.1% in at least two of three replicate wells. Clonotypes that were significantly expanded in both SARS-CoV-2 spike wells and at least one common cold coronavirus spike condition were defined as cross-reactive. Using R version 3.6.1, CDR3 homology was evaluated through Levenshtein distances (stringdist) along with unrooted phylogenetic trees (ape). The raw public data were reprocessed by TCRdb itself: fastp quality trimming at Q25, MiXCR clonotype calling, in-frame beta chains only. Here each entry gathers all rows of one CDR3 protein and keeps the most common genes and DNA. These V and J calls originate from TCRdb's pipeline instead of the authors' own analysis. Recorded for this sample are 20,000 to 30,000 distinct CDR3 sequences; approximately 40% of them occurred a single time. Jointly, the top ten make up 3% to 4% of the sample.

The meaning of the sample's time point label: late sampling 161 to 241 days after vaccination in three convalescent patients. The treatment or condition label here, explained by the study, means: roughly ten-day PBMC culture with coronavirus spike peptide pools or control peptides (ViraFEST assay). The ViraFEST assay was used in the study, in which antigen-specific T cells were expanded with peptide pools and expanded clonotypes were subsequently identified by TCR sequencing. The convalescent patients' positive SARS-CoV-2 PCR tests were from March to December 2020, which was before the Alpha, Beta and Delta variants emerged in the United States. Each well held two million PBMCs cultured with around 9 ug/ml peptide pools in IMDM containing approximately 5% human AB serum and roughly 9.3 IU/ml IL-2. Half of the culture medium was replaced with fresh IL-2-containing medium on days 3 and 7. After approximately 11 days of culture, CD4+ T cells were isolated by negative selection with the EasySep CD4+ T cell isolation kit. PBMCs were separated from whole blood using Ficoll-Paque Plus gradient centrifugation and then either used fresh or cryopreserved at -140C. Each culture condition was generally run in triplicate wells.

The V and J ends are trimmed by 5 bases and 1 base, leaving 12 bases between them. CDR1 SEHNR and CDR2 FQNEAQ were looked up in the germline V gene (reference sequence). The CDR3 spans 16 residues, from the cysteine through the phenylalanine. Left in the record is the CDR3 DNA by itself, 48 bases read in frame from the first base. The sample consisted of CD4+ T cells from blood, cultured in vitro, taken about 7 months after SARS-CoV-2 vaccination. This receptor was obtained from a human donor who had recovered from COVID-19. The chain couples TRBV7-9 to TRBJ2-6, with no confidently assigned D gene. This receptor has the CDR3 CASSPLGRSGANVLTF. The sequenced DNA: TGTGCCAGCAGCCCCTTGGGTCGGTCTGGGGCCAACGTCCTGACTTTC.